This TCR beta chain was recovered during a study of cytotoxic CD8 clonotypes in ibrutinib-treated CLL. As concerns this clone: Antigen unknown.

The CDR3 contains 12 residues. The V end lost 7 bases, the J end lost 7 bases, and 12 bases lay between the germline ends. Looked up from germline, CDR1 is SGDLS and CDR2 is YYNGEE. Clones were read by immunoSEQ multiplex PCR, and TCRdb kept only the in-frame ones, dropping some. The sample lists around 330,000 clones; roughly 70% were seen once. Findings of the study overall: Baseline clonality exceeded age-matched healthy donors and tracked circulating CD8+ T-cell counts. Public clonotypes were uncommon and contracted or stayed stable on treatment.

This specimen consisted of PBMCs, obtained after 36 months of ibrutinib treatment. The genes are TRBV9 and TRBJ2-1; perhaps D is TRBD1 or TRBD2 (5 bases each). This TCR was sampled from a human donor with chronic lymphocytic leukemia. The CDR3 bases are TGTGCCAGCGGGGGTGGAAGGAATGAGCAGTTCTTC. Its protein is CASGGGRNEQFF.